The rows below give T cell receptor beta chains drawn from one sample of a study of blood T cells in healthy people across ages. From the 5' RACE reads, TCRdb called clonotypes with MiXCR, one entry per CDR3 protein. The sample carries hundreds of thousands of distinct CDR3 sequences, about 51% recorded once. Sequenced sample: blood. The receptors originated from a woman older than 75 in good health. The CDR3 runs from the conserved cysteine through the conserved F or W. A D gene is named only where the DNA matches it firmly. Expanded clones are given a class, and other clones once, few, many or no size at all.

CDR3 protein | CDR3 DNA | D gene | V gene | clone size | J gene
CASSEGGVRRMEDQPQHF | TGTGCCAGCAGCGAAGGAGGGGTCCGGAGGATGGAAGATCAGCCCCAGCATTTT | . | TRBV7-9 | once | TRBJ1-5
CASSPPGGVENIQYF | TGTGCCAGCTCACCACCGGGTGGGGTGGAAAACATTCAGTACTTC | . | TRBV18 | . | TRBJ2-4
CASSLSEGMGTRLNGQYF | TGTGCCAGCAGTTTATCCGAAGGAATGGGGACAAGGCTTAACGGGCAGTACTTC | . | TRBV28 | . | TRBJ2-5
CATRDGGGTEAFF | TGTGCCACCAGAGATGGGGGGGGCACTGAAGCTTTCTTT | . | TRBV24-1 | . | TRBJ1-1
CASSVAPTSGTHNEQFF | TGTGCCAGCAGCGTAGCCCCGACTAGCGGGACCCACAATGAGCAGTTCTTC | TRBD2 | TRBV9 | . | TRBJ2-1
CARSQGRETVNEQYF | TGTGCCAGATCACAGGGGCGGGAGACGGTCAATGAGCAGTACTTC | . | TRBV7-2 | . | TRBJ2-5
CASSPVGGPTDTQYF | TGTGCCAGCAGCCCCGTGGGGGGCCCCACAGATACGCAGTATTTT | . | TRBV11-2 | . | TRBJ2-3
CASSYGTGRDEQFF | TGTGCCAGCAGTTACGGGACAGGGAGGGATGAGCAGTTCTTC | TRBD1 | TRBV6-5 | many | TRBJ2-1
CASSQHGYEQYF | TGTGCCAGCAGCCAACATGGGTACGAGCAGTACTTC | . | TRBV3-1 | few | TRBJ2-7
CAWSPHRDEQYF | TGTGCCTGGAGTCCCCATCGGGACGAGCAGTACTTC | . | TRBV30 | . | TRBJ2-7
CASTRTGGSYNEQFF | TGCGCCAGCACCAGGACAGGGGGCTCCTACAATGAGCAGTTCTTC | TRBD1 | TRBV5-1 | . | TRBJ2-1
CASSGQGAVNEQFF | TGTGCCAGCAGTGGACAGGGGGCGGTGAATGAGCAGTTCTTC | TRBD1 | TRBV2 | many | TRBJ2-1
CASSPGQDYYGYTF | TGTGCCAGCTCACCAGGGCAGGATTATTATGGCTACACCTTC | . | TRBV18 | . | TRBJ1-2
CATAPSRDVMPSQPQHF | TGTGCCACCGCTCCCTCCCGGGACGTAATGCCCTCTCAGCCCCAGCATTTT | . | TRBV15 | . | TRBJ1-5
CASRGTSGRAAEDTQYF | TGTGCCAGCAGGGGGACTAGCGGGAGGGCCGCGGAAGATACGCAGTATTTT | TRBD2 | TRBV28 | . | TRBJ2-3
CASSVRGQSNNEQYF | TGCGCCAGCAGCGTCCGTGGACAGTCGAACAATGAGCAGTACTTC | . | TRBV5-1 | few | TRBJ2-7
CSASFQTNEQYF | TGCAGTGCTAGCTTCCAAACAAACGAGCAGTACTTC | . | TRBV20-1 | . | TRBJ2-7
CASSLGSGRAGQETQYF | TGTGCCAGCAGCTTAGGCTCCGGCAGGGCGGGACAAGAGACCCAGTACTTC | . | TRBV7-2 | . | TRBJ2-5